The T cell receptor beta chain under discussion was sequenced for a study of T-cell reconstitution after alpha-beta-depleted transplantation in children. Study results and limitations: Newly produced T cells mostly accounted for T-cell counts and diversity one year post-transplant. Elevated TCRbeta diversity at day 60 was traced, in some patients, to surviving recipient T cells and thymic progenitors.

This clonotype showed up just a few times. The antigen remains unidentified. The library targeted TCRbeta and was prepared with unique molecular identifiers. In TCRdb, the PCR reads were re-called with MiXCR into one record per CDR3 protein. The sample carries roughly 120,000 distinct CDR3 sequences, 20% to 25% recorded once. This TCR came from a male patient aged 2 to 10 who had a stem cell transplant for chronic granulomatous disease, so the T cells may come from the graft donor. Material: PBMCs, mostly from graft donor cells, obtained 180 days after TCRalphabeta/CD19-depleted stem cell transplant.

This chain's CDR3 is CASSYSILGRESHNEQFF. In nucleotides, the CDR3 is TGTGCCAGCAGTTACAGTATCTTGGGCAGGGAGTCCCACAATGAGCAGTTCTTC. J is TRBJ2-1 and V is TRBV6-7; the D gene could be TRBD1 or TRBD2 (5 bases each). TRBV6-7 is flagged as an ORF with uncertain function. The CDR3 runs to 18 residues. The V end lost 2 bases, the J end lost 5 bases, and 22 bases lay between the germline ends.